The clone carrying this T cell receptor (beta chain) was seen at least ten times. Its antigen is not identified. The authors amplified TCR beta CDR3 regions, and they did so from RNA transcripts for repertoire sequencing. First-round RT-PCR relied on HTBI primers, and a second-round multiplex PCR came next. TCRdb used MiXCR to reprocess the multiplex PCR reads, holding one entry per CDR3 protein. The repertoire holds about 390,000 distinct CDR3 sequences, with about 18% as singletons. The data are from a study of Graves' ophthalmopathy and Graves' hyperthyroidism. Turning to the study itself: Before any treatment, peripheral blood was taken at the initial diagnosis.

Whole-study results and caveats: Sensitivity reached more than 85% and specificity about 76% for a 13-signature model separating ophthalmopathy from stable hyperthyroidism. Blood shared most expanded thyroid clonotypes above 0.001 frequency.

The receptor was derived from an adult woman with stable Graves' hyperthyroidism. The sequencing input was peripheral blood.

As DNA, the CDR3 is TGCAGTGCTAGTGGTTTCGAAGTGCTGAACTATGGCTACACCTTC. Translated: CSASGFEVLNYGYTF. The chain combines TRBV20-1 with TRBJ1-2; D unresolved. The CDR3 has 15 amino acids. The V gene's germline CDR1 is DFQATT and CDR2 SNEGSKA (reference sequence). The germline V and J ends were trimmed by 3 bases and 2 bases, with 16 bases remaining between them.